This TCR beta chain was sequenced during a study of beta chain features in type 1 diabetes. Study information: The patients were much like the healthy donors in age, gender and cell yields.

Sorting based on CD45RO/CCR7/CD25/CD127/CD95/CD27 separated CD4+ naive, central memory, regulatory and stem cell-like memory cells. CDR3 size: 12 residues. Trimming stripped 7 bases from V and 2 bases from J, with 9 bases between. Looked up from germline, CDR1 is MNHNY and CDR2 is SVGAGI (reference sequence). In its sample, this clone was seen a few times. Every isolated RNA sample was fully reverse transcribed, so sequencing captured expressed TCRB transcripts. Reads averaged about 1 million for stem cell-like memory T cell samples. Sequenced by immunoSEQ multiplex PCR; TCRdb stores in-frame clones only, minus some. Among approximately 110,000 clones listed, around 40% were seen once.

Material for sequencing was stem cell memory CD4+ T cells from blood. The clonotype was recovered from a woman under 30 in good health. V is TRBV6-6 and J is TRBJ2-7; unclear D gene. This chain's CDR3 is CASKTRTYEQYF. CDR3 coding DNA: TGTGCCAGCAAAACCAGAACCTACGAGCAGTACTTC.